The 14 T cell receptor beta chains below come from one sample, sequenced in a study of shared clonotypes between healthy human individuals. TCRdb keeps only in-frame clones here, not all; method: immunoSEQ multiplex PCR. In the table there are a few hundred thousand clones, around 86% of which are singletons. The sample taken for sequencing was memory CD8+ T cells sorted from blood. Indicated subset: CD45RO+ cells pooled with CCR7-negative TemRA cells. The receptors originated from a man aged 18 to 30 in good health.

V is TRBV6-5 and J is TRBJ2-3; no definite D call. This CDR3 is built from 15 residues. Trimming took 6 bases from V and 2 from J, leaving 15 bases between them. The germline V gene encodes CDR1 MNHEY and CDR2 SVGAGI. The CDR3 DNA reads TGTGCCAGCAGACAATTCGCTGGGCTCACAGATACGCAGTATTTT. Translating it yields CASRQFAGLTDTQYF.

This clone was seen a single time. CDR3 region: CASSESSQWELFF. The CDR3 nucleotides are TGTGCCAGCAGTGAGAGTAGTCAGTGGGAGCTGTTTTTT. V and J are TRBV2 and TRBJ2-2; D not certain. The ends were cut back, 3 bases at V and 9 bases at J, with 11 bases in the middle. The CDR3 has 13 residues. Germline V gene data show CDR1 as SNHLY and CDR2 as FYNNEI.

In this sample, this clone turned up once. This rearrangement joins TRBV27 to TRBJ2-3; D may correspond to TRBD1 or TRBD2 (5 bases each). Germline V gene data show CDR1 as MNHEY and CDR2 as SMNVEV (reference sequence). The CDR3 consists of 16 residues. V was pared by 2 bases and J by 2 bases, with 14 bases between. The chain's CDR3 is CASSLSYPGTTDTQYF. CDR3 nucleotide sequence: TGTGCCAGCAGTTTAAGCTACCCGGGGACCACAGATACGCAGTATTTT.

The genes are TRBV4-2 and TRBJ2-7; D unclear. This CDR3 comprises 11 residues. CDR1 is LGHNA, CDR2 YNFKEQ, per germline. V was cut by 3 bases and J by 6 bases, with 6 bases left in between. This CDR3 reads CASSHPGEQYF. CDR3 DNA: TGTGCCAGCAGCCATCCAGGCGAGCAGTACTTC.

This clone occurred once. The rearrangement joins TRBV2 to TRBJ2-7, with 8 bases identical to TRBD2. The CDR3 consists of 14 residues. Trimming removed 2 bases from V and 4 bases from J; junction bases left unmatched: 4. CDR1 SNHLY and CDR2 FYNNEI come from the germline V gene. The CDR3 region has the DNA TGTGCCAGCAGTGAAAGCGGGAGATGGTACGAGCAGTACTTC. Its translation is CASSESGRWYEQYF.

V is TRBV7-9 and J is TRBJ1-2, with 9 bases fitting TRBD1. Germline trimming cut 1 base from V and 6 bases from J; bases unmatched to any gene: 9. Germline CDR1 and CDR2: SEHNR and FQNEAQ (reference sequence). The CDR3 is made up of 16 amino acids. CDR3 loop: CASSLGRDRVQNGYTF. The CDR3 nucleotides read TGTGCCAGCAGCTTAGGGCGGGACAGGGTTCAAAATGGCTACACCTTC.

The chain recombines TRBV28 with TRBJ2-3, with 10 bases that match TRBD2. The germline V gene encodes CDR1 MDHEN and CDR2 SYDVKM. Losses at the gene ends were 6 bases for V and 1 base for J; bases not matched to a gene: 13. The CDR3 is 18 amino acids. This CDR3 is CASRGDRSSGGRTDTQYF. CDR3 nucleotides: TGTGCCAGCAGGGGGGACAGATCTAGCGGGGGCCGCACAGATACGCAGTATTTT.

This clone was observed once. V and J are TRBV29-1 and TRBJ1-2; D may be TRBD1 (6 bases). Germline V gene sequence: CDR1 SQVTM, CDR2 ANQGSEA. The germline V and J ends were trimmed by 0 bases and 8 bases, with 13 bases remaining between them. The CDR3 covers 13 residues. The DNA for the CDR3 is TGCAGCGTTGAAGAATACAGCGGACAGGGCTACACCTTC. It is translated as CSVEEYSGQGYTF.

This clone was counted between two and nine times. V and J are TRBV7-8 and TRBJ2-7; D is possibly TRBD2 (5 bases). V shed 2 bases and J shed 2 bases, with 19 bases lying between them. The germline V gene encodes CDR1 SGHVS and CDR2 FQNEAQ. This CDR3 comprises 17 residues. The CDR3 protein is CASSLNPEGVTPYEQYF. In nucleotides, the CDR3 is TGTGCCAGCAGCTTAAACCCCGAGGGAGTAACCCCCTACGAGCAGTACTTC.

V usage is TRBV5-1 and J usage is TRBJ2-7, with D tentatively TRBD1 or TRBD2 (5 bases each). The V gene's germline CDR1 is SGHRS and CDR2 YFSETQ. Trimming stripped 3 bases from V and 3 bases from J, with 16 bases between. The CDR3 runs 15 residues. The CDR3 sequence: CASSYPTEGNYEQYF. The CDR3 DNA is TGCGCCAGCAGCTACCCGACAGAGGGCAACTACGAGCAGTACTTC.

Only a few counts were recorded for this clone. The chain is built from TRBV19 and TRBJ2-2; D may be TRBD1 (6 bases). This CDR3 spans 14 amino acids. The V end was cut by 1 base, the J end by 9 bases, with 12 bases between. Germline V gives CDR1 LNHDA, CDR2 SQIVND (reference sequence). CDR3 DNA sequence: TGTGCCAGTAGTATAGCAAACAGGGCGAGGGAGCTGTTTTTT. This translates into CASSIANRARELFF.

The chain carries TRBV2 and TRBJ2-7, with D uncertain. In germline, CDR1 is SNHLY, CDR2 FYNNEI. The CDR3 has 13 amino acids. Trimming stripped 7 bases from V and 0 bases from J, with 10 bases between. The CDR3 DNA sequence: TGTGCCAGCAATCCCGGCTACTCCTACGAGCAGTACTTC. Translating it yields CASNPGYSYEQYF.

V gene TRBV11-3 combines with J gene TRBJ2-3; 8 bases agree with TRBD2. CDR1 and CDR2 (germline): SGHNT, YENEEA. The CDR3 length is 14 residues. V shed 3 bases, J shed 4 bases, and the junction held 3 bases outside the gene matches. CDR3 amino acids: CASSFASGSDTQYF. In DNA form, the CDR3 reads TGTGCCAGCAGCTTCGCTAGCGGGTCAGATACGCAGTATTTT.

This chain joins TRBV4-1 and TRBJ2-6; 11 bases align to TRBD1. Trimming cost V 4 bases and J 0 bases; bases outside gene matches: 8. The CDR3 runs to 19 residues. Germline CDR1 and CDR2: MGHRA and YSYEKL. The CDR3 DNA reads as TGCGCCAGCAGCCCCTCGGGCGGGACAGGGGGCTCTGGGGCCAACGTCCTGACTTTC. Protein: CASSPSGGTGGSGANVLTF.